Included here is one T cell receptor beta chain sequence, with context. What it binds is unknown. The PCR employed 60 Vbeta primers together with 13 Jbeta primers. Authors' data handling: As a later analysis found, there were 60 million to 90 million unique TCR beta chains, of which some 10 million were shared. Profiled with immunoSEQ multiplex PCR; TCRdb holds only in-frame clones, not every one. V, J and clone size are those of that table, while D and trimming were read from the DNA. The sample has around 120,000 clones; 70% to 85% are singletons. This specimen comes from a study of cytomegalovirus exposure and HLA in healthy donors. Study results and limitations: Accurate prediction of HLA-A and HLA-B alleles (for most subjects) was reportedly achieved from TCR beta sequences. Researchers had no immune exposure information except CMV serostatus available.

The CDR3 covers 19 residues. Deletions cut 2 bases from V and 5 bases from J, with 28 bases between. Looked up from germline, CDR1 is MNHNS and CDR2 is SASEGT. The chain joins TRBV6-1 to TRBJ2-7, with D maybe TRBD2 (6 bases). This TCR derives from a boy aged 2 to 10 in good health and CMV-seronegative. The specimen was PBMCs. CDR3 residues: CASSEIIGGFGVGANEQYV. The CDR3 DNA sequence: TGTGCCAGCAGTGAAATAATTGGGGGGTTCGGAGTGGGAGCAAACGAGCAGTACGTC.